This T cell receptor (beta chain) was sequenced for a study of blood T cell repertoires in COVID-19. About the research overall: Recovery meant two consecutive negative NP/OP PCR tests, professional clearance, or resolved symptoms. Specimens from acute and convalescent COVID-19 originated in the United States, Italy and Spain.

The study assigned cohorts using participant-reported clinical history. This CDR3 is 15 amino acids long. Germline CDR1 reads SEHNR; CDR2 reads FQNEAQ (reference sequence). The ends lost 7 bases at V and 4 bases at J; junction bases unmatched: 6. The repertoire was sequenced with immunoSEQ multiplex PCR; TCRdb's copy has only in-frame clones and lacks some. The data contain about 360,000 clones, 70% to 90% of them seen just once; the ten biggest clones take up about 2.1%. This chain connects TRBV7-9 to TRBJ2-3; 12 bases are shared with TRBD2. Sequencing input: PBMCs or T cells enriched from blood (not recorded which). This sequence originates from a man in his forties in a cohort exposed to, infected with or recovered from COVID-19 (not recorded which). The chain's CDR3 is CASNRLAGAPDTQYF. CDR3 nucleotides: TGTGCCAGCAACCGACTAGCGGGAGCTCCAGATACGCAGTATTTT.